This entry features one TCR beta chain sequence. Its antigen is undetermined. A much larger clonotype is one base distant, so this may be a read error. RNA was extracted from bulk tissue without any cell sorting. Between August and November 2014, newly diagnosed, chemotherapy-naive lung cancer patients underwent thoracic surgery in China. This CDR3 contains 14 residues. Three rounds of nested PCR, following a modified ARM-PCR protocol, produced the TCRbeta library. MiXCR, applied by TCRdb to the multiplex PCR reads, yields one record per CDR3 protein. The table includes approximately 79,000 distinct CDR3 sequences, around 57% detected once. This record belongs to a study of tumor and adjacent non-tumor tissue in lung cancer. Background on the study: Patients comprised about a dozen adenocarcinoma, a couple of squamous cell carcinoma and 1 small cell lung cancer.

Study conclusions and caveats: Normal lung showed higher cumulative top 100 clone frequency than tumor.

The receptor was isolated from a man aged 65-85 years with non-small cell lung cancer. The rearrangement links TRBV12-3 or TRBV12-4 to TRBJ2-3; no definite D call. Material: lung tumor tissue. CDR3 DNA: TGTGCCAGCAGTTTAGGCAGCGACACATATACGCAGTATTTT. Amino acid sequence: CASSLGSDTYTQYF.